The T cell receptor (beta chain) described here comes from a study of radiotherapy plus CTLA-4 blockade in lung cancer. The wider study: Among patients, approximately 19% showed objective responses, and about 30% had disease control. Study-wide results and caveats: The study found tumor-derived TCR clones expanded in blood after radiotherapy plus ipilimumab.

This CDR3 region has 12 residues. Trimming took off 9 bases at V and 0 bases at J, with 6 bases between the two ends. The germline CDR1 and CDR2 sequences are SGHTA and FQGNSA. About this clone itself: Its antigen is undetermined. The sample has other DNA sequences that encode this CDR3 too.

Sequenced by immunoSEQ multiplex PCR; TCRdb stores in-frame clones only, minus some. The repertoire holds more than 80,000 clones, with under 90% as singletons. Sequenced material: peripheral blood, taken from a patient treated with radiotherapy plus ipilimumab. V usage is TRBV7-2 and J usage is TRBJ1-5; no clear D. This receptor was obtained from a human donor with non-small cell lung cancer that progressed on radiotherapy plus ipilimumab. Some clones in this sample may be carry-over from other donors' samples. CDR3 region: CASSNSNQPQHF. Here the CDR3 DNA reads TGTGCCAGTTCGAATAGCAATCAGCCCCAGCATTTT. The full variable domain, in which reference TRBV7-2 and TRBJ1-5 provide the parts outside the CDR3, is GAGVSQSPSNKVTEKGKDVELRCDPISGHTALYWYRQSLGQGLEFLIYFQGNSAPDKSGLPSDRFSAERTGGSVSTLTIQRTQQEDSAVYLCASSNSNQPQHFGDGTRLSIL.